The clone carrying this T cell receptor beta chain was picked up many times. TCRdb redid the calling of the 5' RACE reads with MiXCR, one entry per CDR3 protein. The sample holds 25,000 to 30,000 distinct CDR3 sequences, 15% to 20% seen once. The time point here: technical triplicate 3. CD4+ or CD8+ T cells at a count of some 900,000 served as input for the sorted libraries. The data were taken from a study of neurological immune-mediated disorders. This CDR3 has 16 amino acids. Looked up from germline, CDR1 is LGHDT and CDR2 is YNNKEL (reference sequence). Trimming at V came to 2 bases and at J to 3 bases, leaving 9 bases not matched to a gene.

This rearrangement joins TRBV3-1 to TRBJ1-1; 7 bases are shared with TRBD1. Sequences were obtained from CD4+ T cells from blood. This TCR came from a female donor with HTLV-1-associated myelopathy (HAM/TSP). DNA for the CDR3: TGTGCCAGCAGCCAATTGTACAGGGGAGGTGACACTGAAGCTTTCTTT. Amino acids: CASSQLYRGGDTEAFF.